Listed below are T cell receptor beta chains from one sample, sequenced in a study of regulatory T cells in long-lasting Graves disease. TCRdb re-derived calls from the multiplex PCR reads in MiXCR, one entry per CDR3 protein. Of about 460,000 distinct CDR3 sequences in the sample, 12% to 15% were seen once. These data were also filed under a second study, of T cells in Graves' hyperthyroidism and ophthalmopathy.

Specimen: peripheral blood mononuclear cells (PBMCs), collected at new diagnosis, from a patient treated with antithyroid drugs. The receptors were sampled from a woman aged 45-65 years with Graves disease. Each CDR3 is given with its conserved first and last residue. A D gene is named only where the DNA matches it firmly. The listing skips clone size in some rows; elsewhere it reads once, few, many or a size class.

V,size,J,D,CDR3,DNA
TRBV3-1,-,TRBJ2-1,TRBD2,CASSHSGSGGDEQFF,TGTGCCAGCAGCCATAGCGGGAGTGGGGGCGATGAGCAGTTCTTC
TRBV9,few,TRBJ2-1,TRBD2,CASSEHLAGGIYEQFF,TGTGCCAGCAGCGAACACTTAGCGGGAGGGATCTATGAGCAGTTCTTC
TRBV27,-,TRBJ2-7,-,CASSLSGAHYEQYF,TGTGCCAGCAGTTTATCAGGGGCCCACTACGAGCAGTACTTC
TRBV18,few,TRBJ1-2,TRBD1,CASSPRSQGAGNYGYTF,TGTGCCAGCTCACCAAGGTCGCAGGGGGCAGGAAACTATGGCTACACCTTC
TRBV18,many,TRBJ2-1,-,CASSLVRPPNEQFF,TGTGCCAGCTCACTGGTCCGACCCCCCAATGAGCAGTTCTTC
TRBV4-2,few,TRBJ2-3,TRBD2,CASSQEAGGGDTQYF,TGTGCCAGCAGCCAAGAGGCGGGAGGGGGAGATACGCAGTATTTT
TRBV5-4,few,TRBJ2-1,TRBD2,CASSLMTGGNEQFF,TGTGCCAGCAGCTTGATGACGGGGGGAAATGAGCAGTTCTTC
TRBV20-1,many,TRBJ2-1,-,CSARVLPSYNEQFF,TGCAGTGCTAGAGTCCTCCCCTCCTACAATGAGCAGTTCTTC
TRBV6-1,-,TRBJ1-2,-,CASSRKDRYGYTF,TGTGCCAGCAGTCGGAAGGACAGATATGGCTACACCTTC
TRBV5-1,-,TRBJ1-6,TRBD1,CASSLGQGHNSPLHF,TGCGCCAGCAGCTTGGGACAGGGGCATAATTCACCCCTCCACTTT
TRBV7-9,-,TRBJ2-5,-,CAGSLTEETQYF,TGTGCCGGCAGCTTGACAGAAGAGACCCAGTACTTC
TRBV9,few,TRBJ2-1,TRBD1,CASSTQGYNEQFF,TGTGCCAGCAGCACACAGGGGTACAATGAGCAGTTCTTC
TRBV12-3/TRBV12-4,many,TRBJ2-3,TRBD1,CASSTTGDADTQYF,TGTGCCAGCAGTACCACAGGGGATGCAGATACGCAGTATTTT
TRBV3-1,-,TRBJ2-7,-,CASSLRDGYEQYF,TGTGCCAGCAGCCTTAGGGACGGGTACGAGCAGTACTTC
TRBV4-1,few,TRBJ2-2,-,CASSQGNSGNTGELFF,TGCGCCAGCAGCCAAGGTAACAGCGGGAACACCGGGGAGCTGTTTTTT
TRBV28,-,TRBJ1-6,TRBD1,CASSSGTGTISPLHF,TGTGCCAGCAGTTCCGGGACAGGGACTATTTCACCCCTCCACTTT
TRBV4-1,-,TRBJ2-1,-,CASSQVAEGSYNEQFF,TGCGCCAGCAGCCAAGTGGCTGAAGGCTCCTACAATGAGCAGTTCTTC
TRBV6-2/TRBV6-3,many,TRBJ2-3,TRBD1,CASSDIRDRGQRTDTQYF,TGTGCCAGCAGTGATATTAGGGACAGGGGGCAACGCACAGATACGCAGTATTTT
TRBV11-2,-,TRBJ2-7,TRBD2,CASRQIGTRVYEQYF,TGTGCCAGCCGCCAAATCGGGACTAGGGTCTACGAGCAGTACTTC
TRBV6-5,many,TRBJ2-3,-,CASSYSGGPADTQYF,TGTGCCAGCAGTTACTCCGGGGGGCCCGCAGATACGCAGTATTTT
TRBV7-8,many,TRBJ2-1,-,CASSLDTRYNGQFF,TGTGCCAGCAGCTTAGATACACGGTACAATGGGCAGTTCTTC
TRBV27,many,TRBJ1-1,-,CASSTWGGGTEAFF,TGTGCCAGCAGTACCTGGGGTGGGGGCACTGAAGCTTTCTTT
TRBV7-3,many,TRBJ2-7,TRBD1,CASSSSGTGDEQYF,TGTGCCAGCAGCTCGTCCGGCACAGGGGACGAGCAGTACTTC
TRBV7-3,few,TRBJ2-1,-,CASSATGVNEQFF,TGTGCCAGTAGTGCCACGGGGGTAAATGAGCAGTTCTTC
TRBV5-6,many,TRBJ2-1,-,CASNLQGKRTYNEQFF,TGTGCCAGCAACCTCCAGGGGAAGAGGACCTACAATGAGCAGTTCTTC
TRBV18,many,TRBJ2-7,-,CASSPLAGDEQYF,TGTGCCAGCTCACCACTTGCCGGGGACGAGCAGTACTTC
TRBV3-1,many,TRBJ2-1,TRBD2,CASSPLAGGGVEQFF,TGTGCCAGCAGCCCACTAGCGGGAGGGGGCGTTGAGCAGTTCTTC
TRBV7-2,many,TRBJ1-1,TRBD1,CASSAQGADTEAFF,TGTGCCAGCAGCGCACAGGGGGCGGACACTGAAGCTTTCTTT
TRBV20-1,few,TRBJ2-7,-,CSASTPRVLYEQYF,TGCAGTGCAAGTACGCCAAGGGTACTCTACGAGCAGTACTTC
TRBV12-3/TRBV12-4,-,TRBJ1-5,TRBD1,CASSQTGEQPQHF,TGTGCCAGCAGCCAGACAGGGGAACAGCCCCAGCATTTT
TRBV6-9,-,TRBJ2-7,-,CASSYFAGGSYEQYF,TGTGCCAGCAGTTACTTTGCAGGAGGGAGCTACGAGCAGTACTTC
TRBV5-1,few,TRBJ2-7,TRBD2,CASRSGLAAFYEQYF,TGCGCCAGCAGGTCGGGACTAGCGGCTTTTTACGAGCAGTACTTC
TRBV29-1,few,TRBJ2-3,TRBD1,CSVEGVRDRVTDTQYF,TGCAGCGTTGAGGGGGTAAGGGACAGGGTCACAGATACGCAGTATTTT
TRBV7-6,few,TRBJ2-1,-,CASSLATGDLDEQFF,TGTGCCAGCAGCTTAGCCACCGGGGACTTGGATGAGCAGTTCTTC
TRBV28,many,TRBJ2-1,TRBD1,CASRTGVSYNEQFF,TGTGCCAGCAGAACAGGGGTATCCTACAATGAGCAGTTCTTC
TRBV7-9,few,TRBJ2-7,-,CASSLRGTSDEQYF,TGTGCCAGCAGCCTCCGTGGGACATCAGACGAGCAGTACTTC
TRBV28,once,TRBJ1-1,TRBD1,CASSPDRGKDTEAFF,TGTGCCAGCAGCCCGGACAGGGGAAAGGACACTGAAGCTTTCTTT
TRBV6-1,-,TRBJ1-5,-,CASSGQSSNQPQHF,TGTGCCAGCAGTGGACAAAGTAGCAATCAGCCCCAGCATTTT
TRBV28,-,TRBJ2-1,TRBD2,CASRGVASGEVF,TGTGCCAGCAGAGGGGTTGCTAGCGGGGAGGTCTTC